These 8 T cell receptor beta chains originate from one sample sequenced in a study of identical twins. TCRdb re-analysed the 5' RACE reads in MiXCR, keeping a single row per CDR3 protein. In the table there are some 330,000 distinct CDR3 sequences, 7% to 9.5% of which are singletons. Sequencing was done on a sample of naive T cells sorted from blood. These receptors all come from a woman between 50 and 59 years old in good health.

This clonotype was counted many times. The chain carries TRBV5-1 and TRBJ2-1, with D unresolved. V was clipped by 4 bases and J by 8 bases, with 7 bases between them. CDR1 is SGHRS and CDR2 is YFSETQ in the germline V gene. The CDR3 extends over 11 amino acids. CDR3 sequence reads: CASSLYDEQFF. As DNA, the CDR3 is TGCGCCAGCAGCCTTTACGATGAGCAGTTCTTC.

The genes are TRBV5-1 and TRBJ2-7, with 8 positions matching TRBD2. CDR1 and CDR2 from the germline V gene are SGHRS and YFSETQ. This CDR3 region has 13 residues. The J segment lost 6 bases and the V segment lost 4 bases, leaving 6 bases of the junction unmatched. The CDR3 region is CASSDPGTSEQYF. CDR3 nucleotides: TGCGCCAGCAGCGATCCCGGGACTAGCGAGCAGTACTTC.

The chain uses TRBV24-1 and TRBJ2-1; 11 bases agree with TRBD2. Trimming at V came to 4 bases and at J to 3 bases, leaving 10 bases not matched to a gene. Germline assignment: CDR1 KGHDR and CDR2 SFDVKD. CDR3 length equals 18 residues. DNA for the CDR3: TGTGCCACCAGTGACCTTGCGCCCGGGACTAGCGGCTACAATGAGCAGTTCTTC. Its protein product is CATSDLAPGTSGYNEQFF.

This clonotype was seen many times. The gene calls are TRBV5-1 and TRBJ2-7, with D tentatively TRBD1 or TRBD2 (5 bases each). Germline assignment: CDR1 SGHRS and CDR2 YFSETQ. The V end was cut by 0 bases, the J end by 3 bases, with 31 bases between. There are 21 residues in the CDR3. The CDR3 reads CASSLERTPPPFSRRNYEQYF. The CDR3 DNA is TGCGCCAGCAGCTTGGAACGGACACCACCCCCGTTTAGTAGGAGGAACTACGAGCAGTACTTC.

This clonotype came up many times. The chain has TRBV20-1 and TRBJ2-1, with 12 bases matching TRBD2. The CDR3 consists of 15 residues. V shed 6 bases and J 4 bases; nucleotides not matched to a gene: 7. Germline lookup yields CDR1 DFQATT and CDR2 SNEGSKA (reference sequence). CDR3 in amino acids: CSAVQLAGGYNEQFF. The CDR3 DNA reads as TGCAGTGCCGTCCAACTAGCGGGAGGATACAATGAGCAGTTCTTC.

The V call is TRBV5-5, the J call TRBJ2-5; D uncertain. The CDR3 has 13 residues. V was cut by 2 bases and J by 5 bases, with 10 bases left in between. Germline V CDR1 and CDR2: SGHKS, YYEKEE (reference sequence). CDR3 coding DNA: TGTGCCAGCAGCTTCGGTCAATTGGAGACCCAGTACTTC. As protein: CASSFGQLETQYF.

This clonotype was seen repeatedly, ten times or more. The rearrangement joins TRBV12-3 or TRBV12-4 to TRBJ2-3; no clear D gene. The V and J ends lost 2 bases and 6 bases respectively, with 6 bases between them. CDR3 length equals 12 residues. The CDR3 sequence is CASSLPPDTQYF. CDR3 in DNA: TGTGCCAGCAGTTTACCCCCGGATACGCAGTATTTT.

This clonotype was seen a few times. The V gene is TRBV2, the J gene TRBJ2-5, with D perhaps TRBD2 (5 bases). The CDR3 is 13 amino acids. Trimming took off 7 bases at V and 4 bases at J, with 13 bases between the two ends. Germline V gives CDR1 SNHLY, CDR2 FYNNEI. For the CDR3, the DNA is TGTGCCAGCAAGAGGGCTCCAGGAGAGACCCAGTACTTC. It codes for CASKRAPGETQYF.